This T cell receptor beta chain was found in a study of blood T cell repertoires in COVID-19. Study-wide context: T cells, B-cell-depleted T cells, or PBMCs provided the cDNA or gDNA that served as material.

The CDR3 consists of 14 residues. Trimming cost V 2 bases and J 5 bases, with 12 bases left between them. Germline CDR1 is MDHEN and CDR2 is SYDVKM. Assay used: immunoSEQ multiplex PCR; TCRdb lists only in-frame clones, some missing. Of roughly 290,000 clones listed, 75% to 90% are singletons. The origin of this receptor is a young man with acute or convalescent COVID-19. Sequencing was performed on peripheral blood. The chain employs TRBV28 and TRBJ1-1; the D gene is possibly TRBD1 (6 bases). DNA for the CDR3: TGTGCCAGCAGTTTAGTCCGGGGGGCGACTGAAGCTTTCTTT. Encoded protein: CASSLVRGATEAFF.